One sample yielded the 23 T cell receptor beta chains listed below, sequenced in a study of cytomegalovirus exposure and HLA in healthy donors. The PCR was carried out with 60 Vbeta primers and 13 Jbeta primers. The assay was immunoSEQ multiplex PCR, and TCRdb's table has in-frame clones only and misses some. The table includes 89,000 or so clones, 70% to 75% detected once. Source material: PBMCs. These receptor sequences come from a man in his sixties in good health and CMV-seronegative.

The chain links TRBV11-2 to TRBJ2-1; 7 bases align to TRBD2. This CDR3 comprises 13 residues. Germline V lookup: CDR1 SGHAT, CDR2 FQNNGV. CDR3 protein: CASGSGVYNEQFF. CDR3 in DNA: TGTGCTTCAGGGAGCGGGGTTTACAATGAGCAGTTCTTC. Full variable domain (rest looked up from reference TRBV11-2 and TRBJ2-1): EAGVAQSPRYKIIEKRQSVAFWCNPISGHATLYWYQQILGQGPKLLIQFQNNGVVDDSQLPKDRFSAERLKGVDSTLKIQPAKLEDSAVYLCASGSGVYNEQFFGPGTRLTVL.

This clone was observed once. The chain joins TRBV27 to TRBJ2-7, with 10 bases matching TRBD2. Per the germline V gene, CDR1 is MNHEY and CDR2 is SMNVEV (reference sequence). The CDR3 length is 17 residues. J lost 7 bases, V lost 0 bases, and 12 bases had no gene match. The CDR3 sequence is CASSLSASGGSVGEQYF. The CDR3 bases are TGTGCCAGCAGTTTATCGGCTAGCGGGGGATCCGTGGGGGAGCAGTACTTC.

The DNA of the CDR3 is TGTGCCAGCAGAGACAGGGGAGAGACCCAGTACTTC. This translates into CASRDRGETQYF. J is TRBJ2-5 and V is TRBV2; TRBD1 aligns across 8 bases. Germline V CDR1 and CDR2: SNHLY, FYNNEI. The CDR3 spans 12 residues. V lost 6 bases and J lost 4; bases outside the gene matches: 1.

J is TRBJ2-1 and V is TRBV5-1; no clear D gene. The V end lost 0 bases, the J end lost 9 bases, and 7 bases lay between the germline ends. CDR3 length equals 12 residues. Germline V gene data show CDR1 as SGHRS and CDR2 as YFSETQ. CDR3 protein: CASSLGYFEQFF. Written as DNA, the CDR3 is TGCGCCAGCAGCTTGGGTTATTTTGAGCAGTTCTTC.

In its sample, this clone was seen a few times. The rearrangement uses TRBV6-1 and TRBJ1-3, with a possible D match to TRBD1 (5 bases). V was clipped by 5 bases and J by 4 bases, with 9 bases between them. Germline V gene lookup returns CDR1 MNHNS and CDR2 SASEGT. The CDR3 covers 13 residues. The DNA of the CDR3 is TGTGCCAGCAGTAAGGGGCCGGGAAACACCATATATTTT. Its protein is CASSKGPGNTIYF.

The gene calls are TRBV5-1 and TRBJ2-3, with D possibly being TRBD1 (6 bases). CDR1 and CDR2 from the germline V gene are SGHRS and YFSETQ. This CDR3 region has 20 residues. V was trimmed by 0 bases and J by 0 bases, leaving 23 bases between them. The CDR3 is CASSLAVEQGSAVSTDTQYF. The CDR3 nucleotides read TGCGCCAGCAGCTTGGCCGTTGAACAGGGAAGCGCGGTCAGCACAGATACGCAGTATTTT.

The V gene is TRBV7-9, the J gene TRBJ1-3; D remains ambiguous. The germline gives CDR1 SEHNR, CDR2 FQNEAQ (reference sequence). The CDR3 contains 14 residues. Trimming left V 1 base short and J 3 bases short, with 7 bases between. In nucleotides, the CDR3 is TGTGCCAGCAGCTTAGGGGCGTATGGAAACACCATATATTTT. Translated: CASSLGAYGNTIYF.

The genes are TRBV5-4 and TRBJ2-7, with 7 bases identical to TRBD2. The CDR3 extends over 15 amino acids. Per the germline V gene, CDR1 is SGHNT and CDR2 is YYREEE (reference sequence). The J segment lost 2 bases and the V segment lost 2 bases, leaving 7 bases of the junction unmatched. CDR3 in amino acids: CASSLWGGGTYEQYF. The CDR3 DNA reads as TGTGCCAGCAGCTTATGGGGGGGAGGGACCTACGAGCAGTACTTC.

This chain connects TRBV5-1 to TRBJ1-6; the match to TRBD1 covers 7 bases. The germline V gene encodes CDR1 SGHRS and CDR2 YFSETQ. The CDR3 is made up of 16 amino acids. V was pared by 0 bases and J by 7 bases, with 7 bases of the junction left unmatched. CDR3 amino acids: CASSLGTGARNSPLHF. The CDR3 DNA follows: TGCGCCAGCAGCTTGGGAACAGGGGCGCGAAATTCACCCCTCCACTTT.

The V and J genes are TRBV7-2 and TRBJ2-7; 9 nucleotides align to TRBD2. The germline V gene encodes CDR1 SGHTA and CDR2 FQGNSA. The CDR3 sequence is 14 residues long. The junction had 6 bases not matched to a gene; V was cut back by 9 bases and J by 0 bases. The CDR3 is CASRLAGASYEQYF. The DNA for the CDR3 is TGTGCCAGTAGATTAGCGGGGGCCTCCTACGAGCAGTACTTC.

This sequence joins TRBV27 and TRBJ1-4, with TRBD1 as a possible D gene (6 bases). The CDR3 consists of 14 residues. Germline CDR1 reads MNHEY; CDR2 reads SMNVEV (reference sequence). With 6 bases removed from V and 2 bases from J, the gap between germline ends came to 10 bases. The DNA for the CDR3 is TGTGCCAGCAGGCCTCAGGGGACTAATGAAAAACTGTTTTTT. Encoded protein: CASRPQGTNEKLFF. The full variable domain, with the rest looked up from reference TRBV27 and TRBJ1-4, is EAQVTQNPRYLITVTGKKLTVTCSQNMNHEYMSWYRQDPGLGLRQIYYSMNVEVTDKGDVPEGYKVSRKEKRNFPLILESPSPNQTSLYFCASRPQGTNEKLFFGSGTQLSVL.

The J gene is TRBJ1-1, the V gene TRBV5-1, with 7 bases identical to TRBD1. Germline CDR1 is SGHRS and CDR2 is YFSETQ. Trimming removed 5 bases from V and 3 bases from J; junction bases left unmatched: 16. The CDR3 has 17 residues. This CDR3 is CASSRLRQGSTDTEAFF. DNA of the CDR3: TGCGCCAGCAGTCGCCTTCGACAGGGCTCTACGGACACTGAAGCTTTCTTT.

The genes are TRBV9 and TRBJ2-7, with 7 bases aligning to TRBD1. Trimming at V came to 0 bases and at J to 3 bases, leaving 3 bases not matched to a gene. The CDR3 is made up of 14 amino acids. Per germline, CDR1 SGDLS and CDR2 YYNGEE. The DNA for the CDR3 is TGTGCCAGCAGCGTAGGGGACAGCCACTACGAGCAGTACTTC. This translates into CASSVGDSHYEQYF.

J is TRBJ2-7 and V is TRBV30; 9 positions agree with TRBD1. Germline values: CDR1 GTSNPN, CDR2 SVGIG (reference sequence). CDR3 length: 14 amino acids. J gave up 3 bases and V 0 bases, and 3 bases lay outside the gene matches. The CDR3 sequence: CAWSVETGGYEQYF. The CDR3, as DNA: TGTGCCTGGAGTGTAGAGACAGGGGGCTACGAGCAGTACTTC.

The chain employs TRBV9 and TRBJ1-6, with TRBD1 as a possible D gene (6 bases). The germline V and J ends were trimmed by 4 bases and 5 bases, with 10 bases remaining between them. The germline CDR1 and CDR2 sequences are SGDLS and YYNGEE. The CDR3 has 14 residues. The CDR3 is CASSFRQDNSPLHF. The CDR3 bases are TGTGCCAGCAGCTTTCGACAGGATAATTCACCCCTCCACTTT. Full variable domain (outside the CDR3, taken from reference TRBV9 and TRBJ1-6): DSGVTQTPKHLITATGQRVTLRCSPRSGDLSVYWYQQSLDQGLQFLIQYYNGEERAKGNILERFSAQQFPDLHSELNLSSLELGDSALYFCASSFRQDNSPLHFGNGTRLTVT.

J is TRBJ2-2 and V is TRBV4-2; 8 nucleotides line up with TRBD1. The CDR3 extends over 18 amino acids. CDR1 and CDR2 from the germline V gene are LGHNA and YNFKEQ. Trimming cost V 1 base and J 0 bases; bases outside gene matches: 7. CDR3: CASSQAAGGLTNTGELFF. The CDR3 DNA follows: TGTGCCAGCAGCCAAGCGGCAGGGGGCTTAACGAACACCGGGGAGCTGTTTTTT.

The chain recombines TRBV27 with TRBJ2-1, with TRBD1 matching 9 bases. The V and J ends lost 3 bases and 7 bases, in that order; junction bases with no gene match: 7. The CDR3 has 15 amino acids. Germline lookup yields CDR1 MNHEY and CDR2 SMNVEV (reference sequence). The DNA of the CDR3 is TGTGCCAGCAGTTTCCTAACCGGGACAGGGAATGAGCAGTTCTTC. It specifies CASSFLTGTGNEQFF.

Here the CDR3 reads CASSTQHLITDTQYF. Here the CDR3 DNA reads TGTGCCAGTAGTACCCAACACCTTATCACAGATACGCAGTATTTT. The chain carries TRBV19 and TRBJ2-3, with D unclear. The CDR3 runs to 15 residues. The germline V gene has CDR1 LNHDA and CDR2 SQIVND (reference sequence). Trimming pared 4 bases from V and 2 bases from J, leaving 13 bases between.

The rearrangement links TRBV9 to TRBJ1-3, with 7 bases aligning to TRBD1. CDR3 size: 16 residues. V was pared by 6 bases and J by 3 bases, with 12 bases of the junction left unmatched. Germline CDR1 reads SGDLS; CDR2 reads YYNGEE. The CDR3 nucleotides are TGTGCCAGCACCTCAACAGGGGCAGTAGGTGGAAACACCATATATTTT. Encoded protein: CASTSTGAVGGNTIYF.

The V and J genes are TRBV15 and TRBJ1-5; D is possibly TRBD1 (6 bases). Looked up from germline, CDR1 is LNHNV and CDR2 is YYDKDF (reference sequence). The CDR3 contains 14 residues. Between the trimmed V and J ends, which lost 5 bases and 6 bases, there was a span of 14 bases. The DNA of the CDR3 is TGTGCCACCAGCCCTTGGGGGGGGGCTCAGCCCCAGCATTTT. It is translated as CATSPWGGAQPQHF.

This chain joins TRBV19 and TRBJ1-2, with 9 bases that match TRBD1. The V segment lost 1 base and the J segment 6 bases; nucleotides outside the gene matches: 9. Germline values: CDR1 LNHDA, CDR2 SQIVND (reference sequence). The CDR3 sequence is 16 residues long. Written as DNA, the CDR3 is TGTGCCAGTAGTATAGTGGGACAGGGAGTTGAGGATGGCTACACCTTC. Translation gives CASSIVGQGVEDGYTF.

V usage is TRBV30 and J usage is TRBJ1-5; possible D gene TRBD1, 6 bases. Germline CDR1 reads GTSNPN; CDR2 reads SVGIG (reference sequence). This CDR3 is built from 13 residues. Trimming left V 2 bases short and J 4 bases short, with 9 bases between. CDR3 amino acids: CAWSRQGNQPQHF. The CDR3 DNA is TGTGCCTGGAGTCGGCAGGGGAATCAGCCCCAGCATTTT.

This sequence joins TRBV19 and TRBJ2-1, with 7 bases lining up with TRBD2. Per germline, CDR1 LNHDA and CDR2 SQIVND (reference sequence). J lost 4 bases, V lost 8 bases, and 11 bases had no gene match. CDR3 length: 15 amino acids. The CDR3 protein is CASWKSGASYNEQFF. CDR3 coding DNA: TGTGCCAGTTGGAAGAGCGGGGCGTCGTACAATGAGCAGTTCTTC.